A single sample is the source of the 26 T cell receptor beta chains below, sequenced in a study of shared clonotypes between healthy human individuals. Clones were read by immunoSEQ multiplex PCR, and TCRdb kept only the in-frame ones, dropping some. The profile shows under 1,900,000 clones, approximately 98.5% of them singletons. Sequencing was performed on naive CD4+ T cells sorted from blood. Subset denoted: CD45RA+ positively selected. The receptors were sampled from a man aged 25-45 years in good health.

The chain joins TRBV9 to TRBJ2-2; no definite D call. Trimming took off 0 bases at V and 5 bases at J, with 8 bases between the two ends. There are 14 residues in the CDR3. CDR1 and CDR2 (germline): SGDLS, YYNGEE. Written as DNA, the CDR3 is TGTGCCAGCAGCGTAGCGCTAGGGACCGGGGAGCTGTTTTTT. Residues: CASSVALGTGELFF.

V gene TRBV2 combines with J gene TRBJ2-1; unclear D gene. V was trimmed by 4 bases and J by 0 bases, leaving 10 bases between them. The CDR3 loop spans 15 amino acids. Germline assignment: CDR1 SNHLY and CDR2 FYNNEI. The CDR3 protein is CASSAAESSYNEQFF. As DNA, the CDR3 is TGTGCCAGCAGTGCGGCGGAGAGCTCCTACAATGAGCAGTTCTTC.

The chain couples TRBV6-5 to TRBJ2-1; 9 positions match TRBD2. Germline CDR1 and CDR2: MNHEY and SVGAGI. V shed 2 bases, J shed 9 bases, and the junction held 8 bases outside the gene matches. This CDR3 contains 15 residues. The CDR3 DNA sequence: TGTGCCAGCAGTTACCTAGCGGGGAAGGCGGGTGAGCAGTTCTTC. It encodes CASSYLAGKAGEQFF.

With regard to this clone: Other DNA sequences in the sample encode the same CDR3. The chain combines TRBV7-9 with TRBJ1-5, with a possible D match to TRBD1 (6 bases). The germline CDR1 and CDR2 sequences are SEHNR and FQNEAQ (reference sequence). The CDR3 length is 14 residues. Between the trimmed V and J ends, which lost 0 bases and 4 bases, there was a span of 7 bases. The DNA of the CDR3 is TGTGCCAGCAGCTTAGCAGGGGGTAATCAGCCCCAGCATTTT. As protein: CASSLAGGNQPQHF.

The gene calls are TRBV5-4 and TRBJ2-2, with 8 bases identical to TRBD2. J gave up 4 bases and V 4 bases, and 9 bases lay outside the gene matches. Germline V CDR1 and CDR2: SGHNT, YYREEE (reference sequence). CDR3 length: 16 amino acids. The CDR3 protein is CASSRQRERGTGELFF. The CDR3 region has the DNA TGTGCCAGCAGCCGCCAGCGGGAGCGGGGCACCGGGGAGCTGTTTTTT.

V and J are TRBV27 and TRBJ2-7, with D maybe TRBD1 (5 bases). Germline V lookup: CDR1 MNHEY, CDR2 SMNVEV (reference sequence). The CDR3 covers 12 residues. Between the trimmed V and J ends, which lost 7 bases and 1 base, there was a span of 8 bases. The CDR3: CASKRGSYEQYF. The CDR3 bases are TGTGCCAGCAAAAGGGGATCCTACGAGCAGTACTTC.

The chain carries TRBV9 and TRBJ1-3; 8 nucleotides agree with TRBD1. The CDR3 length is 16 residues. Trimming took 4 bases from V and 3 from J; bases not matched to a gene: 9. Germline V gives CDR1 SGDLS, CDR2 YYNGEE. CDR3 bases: TGTGCCAGCAGCAAGAAGACAGGGGCAGATGGAAACACCATATATTTT. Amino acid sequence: CASSKKTGADGNTIYF.

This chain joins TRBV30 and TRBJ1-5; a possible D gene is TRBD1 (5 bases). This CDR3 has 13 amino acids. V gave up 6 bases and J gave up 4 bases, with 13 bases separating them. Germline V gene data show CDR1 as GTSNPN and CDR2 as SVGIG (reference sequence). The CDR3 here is CACSGGTNQPQHF. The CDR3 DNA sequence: TGTGCCTGTAGCGGGGGAACGAATCAGCCCCAGCATTTT.

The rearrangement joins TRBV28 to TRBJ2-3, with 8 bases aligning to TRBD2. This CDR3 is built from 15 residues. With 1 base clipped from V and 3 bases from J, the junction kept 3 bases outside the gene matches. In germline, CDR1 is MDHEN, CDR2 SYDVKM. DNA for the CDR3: TGTGCCAGCAGTTTATACAGCGGGAGTACAGATACGCAGTATTTT. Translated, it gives CASSLYSGSTDTQYF. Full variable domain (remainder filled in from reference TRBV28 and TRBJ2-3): DVKVTQSSRYLVKRTGEKVFLECVQDMDHENMFWYRQDPGLGLRLIYFSYDVKMKEKGDIPEGYSVSREKKERFSLILESASTNQTSMYLCASSLYSGSTDTQYFGPGTRLTVL.

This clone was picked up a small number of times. The chain's CDR3 is CASSASAGNTIYF. Written as DNA, the CDR3 is TGTGCCAGCAGCGCCTCCGCTGGAAACACCATATATTTT. The chain links TRBV11-1 to TRBJ1-3; D gene unclear. The V end was cut by 5 bases, the J end by 2 bases, with 7 bases between. Germline loops: CDR1 SGHAT, CDR2 FQDESV (reference sequence). The CDR3 loop spans 13 amino acids.

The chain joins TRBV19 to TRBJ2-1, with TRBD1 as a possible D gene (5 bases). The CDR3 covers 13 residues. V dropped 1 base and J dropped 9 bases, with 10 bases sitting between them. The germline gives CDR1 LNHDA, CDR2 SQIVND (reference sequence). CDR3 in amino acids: CASSIGLRGEQFF. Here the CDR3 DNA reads TGTGCCAGTAGTATAGGCCTAAGGGGTGAGCAGTTCTTC.

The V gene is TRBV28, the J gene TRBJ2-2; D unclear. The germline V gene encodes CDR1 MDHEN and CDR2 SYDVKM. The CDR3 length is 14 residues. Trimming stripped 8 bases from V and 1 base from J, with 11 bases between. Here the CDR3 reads CASQDTENTGELFF. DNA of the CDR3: TGTGCCAGCCAAGACACAGAGAACACCGGGGAGCTGTTTTTT. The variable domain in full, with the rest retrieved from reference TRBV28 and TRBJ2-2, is DVKVTQSSRYLVKRTGEKVFLECVQDMDHENMFWYRQDPGLGLRLIYFSYDVKMKEKGDIPEGYSVSREKKERFSLILESASTNQTSMYLCASQDTENTGELFFGEGSRLTVL.

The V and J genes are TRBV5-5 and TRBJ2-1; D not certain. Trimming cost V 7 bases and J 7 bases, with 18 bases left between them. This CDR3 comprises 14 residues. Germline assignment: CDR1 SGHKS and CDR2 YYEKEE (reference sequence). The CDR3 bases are TGTGCCAGCCTCCAGAACCCCCTCTTGAATGAGCAGTTCTTC. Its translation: CASLQNPLLNEQFF.

The CDR3 region has the DNA TGTGCCAGCTCACCCTGGACAGATCAGCCCCAGCATTTT. This gives the protein CASSPWTDQPQHF. V is TRBV18 and J is TRBJ1-5, with a weak D call TRBD1 (6 bases). There are 13 residues in the CDR3. V was shortened by 3 bases and J by 5 bases, with 8 bases between the two germline ends. Germline V gives CDR1 KGHSH, CDR2 LQKENI.

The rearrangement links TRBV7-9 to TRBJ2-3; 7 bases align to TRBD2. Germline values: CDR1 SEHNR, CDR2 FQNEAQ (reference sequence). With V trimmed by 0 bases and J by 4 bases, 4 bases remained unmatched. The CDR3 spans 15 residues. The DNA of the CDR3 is TGTGCCAGCAGCTTAGCTGGCGGGAGTGCAGATACGCAGTATTTT. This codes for CASSLAGGSADTQYF.

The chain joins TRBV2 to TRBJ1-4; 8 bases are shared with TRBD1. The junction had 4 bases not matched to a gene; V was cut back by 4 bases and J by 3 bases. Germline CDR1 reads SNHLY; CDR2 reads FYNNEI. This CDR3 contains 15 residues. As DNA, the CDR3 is TGTGCCAGCAGTGCAAACAGGGGGGCTAATGAAAAACTGTTTTTT. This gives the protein CASSANRGANEKLFF.

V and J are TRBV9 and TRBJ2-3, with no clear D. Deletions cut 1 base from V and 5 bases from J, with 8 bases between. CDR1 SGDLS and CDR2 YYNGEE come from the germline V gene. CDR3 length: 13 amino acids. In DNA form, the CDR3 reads TGTGCCAGCAGCGTAAGGATGGGAGATACGCAGTATTTT. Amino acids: CASSVRMGDTQYF.

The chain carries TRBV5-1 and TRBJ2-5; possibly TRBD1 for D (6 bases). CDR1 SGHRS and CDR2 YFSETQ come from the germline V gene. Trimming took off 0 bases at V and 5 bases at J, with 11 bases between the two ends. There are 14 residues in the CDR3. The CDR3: CASSLGQVRETQYF. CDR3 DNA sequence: TGCGCCAGCAGCTTGGGACAGGTGAGGGAGACCCAGTACTTC.

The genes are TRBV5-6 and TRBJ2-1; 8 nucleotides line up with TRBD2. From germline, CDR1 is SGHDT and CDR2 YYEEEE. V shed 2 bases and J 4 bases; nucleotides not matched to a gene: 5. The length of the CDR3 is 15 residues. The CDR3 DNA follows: TGTGCCAGCAGCTTAGCGGGAGTGTTGTACAATGAGCAGTTCTTC. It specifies CASSLAGVLYNEQFF.

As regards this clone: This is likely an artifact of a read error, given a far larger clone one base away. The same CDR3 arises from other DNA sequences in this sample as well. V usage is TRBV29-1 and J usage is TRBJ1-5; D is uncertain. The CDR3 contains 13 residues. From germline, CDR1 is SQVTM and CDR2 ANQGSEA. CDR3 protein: CSVRDNHNQPQHF. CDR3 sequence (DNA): TGCAGCGTACGTGACAATCACAATCAGCCTCAGCATTTT.

CDR3 in DNA: TGTGCCACGTCCCGGGAGGGGGTGCTTGGCTACACCTTC. Amino acid sequence: CATSREGVLGYTF. The chain has TRBV15 and TRBJ1-2; a weak D match, TRBD1 (6 bases). The CDR3 consists of 13 residues. Trimming shortened V by 9 bases and J by 7 bases, and 18 bases separated the two germline ends. Germline values: CDR1 LNHNV, CDR2 YYDKDF (reference sequence).

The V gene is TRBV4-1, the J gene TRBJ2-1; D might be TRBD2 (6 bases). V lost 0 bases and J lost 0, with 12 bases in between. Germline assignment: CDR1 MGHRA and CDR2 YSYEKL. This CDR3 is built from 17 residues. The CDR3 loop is CASSQDPGASSYNEQFF. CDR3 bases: TGCGCCAGCAGCCAAGATCCGGGAGCGAGCTCCTACAATGAGCAGTTCTTC.

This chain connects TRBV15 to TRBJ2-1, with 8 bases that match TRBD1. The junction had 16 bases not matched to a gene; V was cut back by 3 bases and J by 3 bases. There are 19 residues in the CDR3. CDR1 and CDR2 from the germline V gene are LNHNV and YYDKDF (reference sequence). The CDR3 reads CATSRDTGTGRLIYNEQFF. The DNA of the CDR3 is TGTGCCACCAGCAGGGACACCGGGACAGGAAGATTGATCTACAATGAGCAGTTCTTC.

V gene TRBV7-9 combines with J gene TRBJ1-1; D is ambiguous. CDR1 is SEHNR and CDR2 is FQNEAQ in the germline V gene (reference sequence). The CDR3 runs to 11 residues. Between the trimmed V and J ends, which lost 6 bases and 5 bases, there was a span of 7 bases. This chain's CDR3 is CASRMGTEAFF. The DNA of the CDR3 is TGTGCCAGCAGAATGGGAACTGAAGCTTTCTTT. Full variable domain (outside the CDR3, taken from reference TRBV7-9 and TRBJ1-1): DTGVSQNPRHKITKRGQNVTFRCDPISEHNRLYWYRQTLGQGPEFLTYFQNEAQLEKSRLLSDRFSAERPKGSFSTLEIQRTEQGDSAMYLCASRMGTEAFFGQGTRLTVV.

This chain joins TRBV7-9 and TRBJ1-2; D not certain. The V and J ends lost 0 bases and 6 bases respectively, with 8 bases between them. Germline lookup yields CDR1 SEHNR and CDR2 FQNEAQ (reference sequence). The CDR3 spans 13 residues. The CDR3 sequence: CASSLALGDGYTF. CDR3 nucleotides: TGTGCCAGCAGCTTAGCTCTAGGAGATGGCTACACCTTC.

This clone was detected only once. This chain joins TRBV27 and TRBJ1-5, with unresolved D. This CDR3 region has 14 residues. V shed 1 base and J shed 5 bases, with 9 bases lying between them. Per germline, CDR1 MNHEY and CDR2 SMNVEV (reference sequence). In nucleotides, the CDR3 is TGTGCCAGCAGTTTATGGGCGGTAGATCAGCCCCAGCATTTT. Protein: CASSLWAVDQPQHF.